This T cell receptor (beta chain) was sequenced in a study of T cell repertoires in cytomegalovirus infection. At the level of the study: HLA-C-restricted CMV epitopes, recently identified, and well-studied HLA-B-restricted ones were used by the study. Public TCR beta signatures marked donors with CMV infection and the matching HLA.

This clonotype was seen repeatedly, ten times or more. The antigen remains undetermined. One entry per CDR3 protein results from TCRdb running MiXCR on the reads. The data show 45,000 to 55,000 distinct CDR3 sequences, approximately 20% seen once. Sequenced here: CD8+ T cells from cultured PBMCs, sampled from culture after CMV antigen stimulation. This TCR was sampled from a human donor in good health (CMV status not recorded). Some clones in this sample may be carry-over from other donors' samples.

The CDR3, as DNA: TGTGCCAGCAGCCAAGATTGGCAGCGGGAAGCTTTCTTT. Translation gives CASSQDWQREAFF. The chain carries TRBV14 and TRBJ1-1, with D uncertain. CDR1 is SGHDN, CDR2 FVKESK, per germline. V was pared by 0 bases and J by 8 bases, with 10 bases between. This CDR3 contains 13 residues.